This T cell receptor beta chain comes out of a study of human T cells and chemical hapten exposure. Time point defined: patch test 3, about 24 weeks after DPC sensitization. Regarding treatment: therapeutic diphenylcyclopropenone sensitization with weekly scalp DPC. TCRdb processed the RACE reads anew with MiXCR; each CDR3 protein has one entry. The sample records 82,000 or so distinct CDR3 sequences, 10% to 15% being singletons. This TCR derives from a woman aged 45 to 65 with alopecia areata. Some clones in this sample may be carry-over from other donors' samples. The sequencing used whole blood, collected in connection with sensitization to the hapten diphenylcyclopropenone (DPC).

The CDR3 spells CASSPLDTNTEAFF. The CDR3 DNA sequence: TGTGCCAGCTCACCACTCGACACAAACACTGAAGCTTTCTTT. This chain connects TRBV18 to TRBJ1-1, with D hard to call. The V gene lost 1 base and the J gene lost 2 bases, with 8 bases spanning the gap. There are 14 residues in the CDR3. CDR1 is KGHSH, CDR2 LQKENI, per germline.